This T cell receptor beta chain was documented in a study of vaccination effects on CD4 cells after COVID-19. The repertoire was sequenced with immunoSEQ multiplex PCR; TCRdb's copy has only in-frame clones and lacks some. The sample yields about 28,000 clones, roughly 80% seen once. Antigen-specific CD4+ T cells expanded by the ViraFEST assay with viral peptide pools were then sequenced. With more than 9 days of culture completed, CD4+ T cells were isolated. Either the BNT162b2 or mRNA-1273 vaccine was given to participants in two doses. With regard to this clone: Its target is not known.

V was clipped by 2 bases and J by 5 bases; unmatched bases: 11. CDR1 SGHRS and CDR2 YFSETQ come from the germline V gene. This CDR3 has 17 residues. The source is a human donor who received a COVID-19 vaccine. J is TRBJ2-1 and V is TRBV5-1, with TRBD2 matching 9 bases. The material sequenced was CD4+ T cells from PBMCs cultured with HCoV-NL63 spike peptides, taken after COVID-19 vaccination. The CDR3 DNA sequence: TGCGCCAGCAGCTTTAATGTGCTAGCGGGGTACCACAATGAGCAGTTCTTC. This sequence encodes CASSFNVLAGYHNEQFF.